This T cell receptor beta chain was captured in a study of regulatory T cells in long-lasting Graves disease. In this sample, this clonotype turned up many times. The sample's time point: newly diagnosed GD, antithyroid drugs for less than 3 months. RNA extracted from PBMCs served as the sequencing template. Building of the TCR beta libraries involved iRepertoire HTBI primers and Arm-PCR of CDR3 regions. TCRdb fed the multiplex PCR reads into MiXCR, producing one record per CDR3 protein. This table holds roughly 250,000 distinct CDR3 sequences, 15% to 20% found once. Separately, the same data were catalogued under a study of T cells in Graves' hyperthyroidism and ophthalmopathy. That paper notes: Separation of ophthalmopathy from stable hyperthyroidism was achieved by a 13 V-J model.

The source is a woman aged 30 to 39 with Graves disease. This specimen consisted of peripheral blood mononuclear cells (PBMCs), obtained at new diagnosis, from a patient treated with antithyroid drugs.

The CDR3 is CSATIGQLSYEQYF. DNA of the CDR3: TGCAGTGCTACAATAGGACAGCTTTCCTACGAGCAGTACTTC. The chain employs TRBV20-1 and TRBJ2-7; D possibly corresponds to TRBD1 (6 bases). Germline V CDR1 and CDR2: DFQATT, SNEGSKA (reference sequence). With 4 bases removed from V and 1 base from J, the gap between germline ends came to 14 bases. There are 14 residues in the CDR3.